These 8 T cell receptor beta chains came from one sample sequenced in a study of blood T cell repertoires in COVID-19. Repertoires were generated with immunoSEQ multiplex PCR, while TCRdb's copy carries only in-frame clones and drops some. The sample has about 300,000 clones; 86% are singletons. Sequencing input: PBMCs or T cells enriched from blood (not recorded which). The receptors come from a woman between 18 and 29 years old who had recovered from COVID-19.

The chain links TRBV4-3 to TRBJ2-1; TRBD1 matches at 8 bases. Trimming cost V 4 bases and J 8 bases; bases outside gene matches: 10. Looked up from germline, CDR1 is LGHNA and CDR2 is YSLEER. The CDR3 has 15 amino acids. CDR3 loop: CASSLQQGDVDEQFF. The CDR3 DNA is TGCGCCAGCAGCCTCCAACAGGGGGATGTTGATGAGCAGTTCTTC.

This clone was counted once. The chain recombines TRBV5-4 with TRBJ1-2; TRBD1 is a possible D gene (6 bases). The V end was cut by 3 bases, the J end by 2 bases, with 17 bases between. The CDR3 totals 16 residues. Germline values: CDR1 SGHNT, CDR2 YYREEE (reference sequence). The CDR3 loop reads CASSSGQQEGNYGYTF. CDR3 DNA: TGTGCCAGCAGCTCAGGACAGCAAGAGGGGAACTATGGCTACACCTTC. The whole variable domain, remainder taken from reference TRBV5-4 and TRBJ1-2, is ETGVTQSPTHLIKTRGQQVTLRCSSQSGHNTVSWYQQALGQGPQFIFQYYREEENGRGNFPPRFSGLQFPNYSSELNVNALELDDSALYLCASSSGQQEGNYGYTFGSGTRLTVV.

The CDR3 here is CASSTVTGELFF. In nucleotides, the CDR3 is TGTGCCAGCAGCACTGTCACCGGGGAGCTGTTTTTT. The rearrangement joins TRBV6-5 to TRBJ2-2; D is unresolved. The CDR3 is 12 amino acids. Trimming left V 6 bases short and J 4 bases short, with 6 bases between. CDR1 and CDR2 (germline): MNHEY, SVGAGI.

This chain uses TRBV30 with TRBJ1-3; 8 nucleotides align to TRBD1. Germline CDR1 is GTSNPN and CDR2 is SVGIG (reference sequence). Losses at the gene ends were 7 bases for V and 8 bases for J; bases not matched to a gene: 13. The CDR3 runs 14 residues. CDR3 nucleotide sequence: TGTGCCTCATCACCAGGGGGCCTTTTGGACACCATATATTTT. Protein product: CASSPGGLLDTIYF.

V usage is TRBV6-5 and J usage is TRBJ2-2; 7 bases align to TRBD1. The V segment lost 7 bases and the J segment 2 bases; nucleotides outside the gene matches: 4. CDR1 and CDR2 from the germline V gene are MNHEY and SVGAGI. This CDR3 is 14 amino acids long. DNA of the CDR3: TGTGCCAGCAATAGGGACAGAAACACCGGGGAGCTGTTTTTT. Amino acid sequence: CASNRDRNTGELFF.

This chain connects TRBV6-5 to TRBJ2-7; 8 nucleotides agree with TRBD1. Germline trimming cut 2 bases from V and 3 bases from J; bases unmatched to any gene: 6. The CDR3 has 15 residues. Germline V gives CDR1 MNHEY, CDR2 SVGAGI. DNA of the CDR3: TGTGCCAGCAGTTACGACAGGACAGGGATCTACGAGCAGTACTTC. Translating gives CASSYDRTGIYEQYF.

The chain employs TRBV7-2 and TRBJ2-3; tentative D call: TRBD2 (7 bases). The CDR3 covers 16 residues. Trimming pared 1 base from V and 2 bases from J, leaving 13 bases between. In germline, CDR1 is SGHTA, CDR2 FQGNSA. The CDR3 DNA is TGTGCCAGCAGCTTAGGCGGGGGCAGTTTCACAGATACGCAGTATTTT. Protein sequence: CASSLGGGSFTDTQYF.

The chain carries TRBV4-3 and TRBJ1-2, with 9 bases fitting TRBD1. Unmatched junction bases numbered 10, after V lost 3 bases and J lost 5 bases. Germline V CDR1 and CDR2: LGHNA, YSLEER. This CDR3 spans 16 amino acids. CDR3 loop: CASSHLQQGAGYGYTF. CDR3 bases: TGCGCCAGCAGCCACCTCCAACAGGGGGCGGGATATGGCTACACCTTC.